The 28 T cell receptor beta chains in this list originate from one sample, sequenced in a study of shared clonotypes between healthy human individuals. The protocol was immunoSEQ multiplex PCR, while the TCRdb copy is restricted to in-frame clones and leaves out a portion. This sample yields about 1 million clones, of which 70% to 80% are seen a single time; around 1.5% belongs to the top ten. The sample consisted of memory CD4+ T cells sorted from blood. Specified subset: CD45RA-negative fraction. The source is a man younger than 35 in good health.

The CDR3 reads CASSYSGQGGANVLTF. In DNA form, the CDR3 reads TGTGCCAGCAGTTACTCGGGCCAGGGGGGGGCCAACGTCCTGACTTTC. V gene TRBV6-6 combines with J gene TRBJ2-6; the D gene is possibly TRBD1 (6 bases). This CDR3 is built from 16 residues. Germline V lookup: CDR1 MNHNY, CDR2 SVGAGI (reference sequence). Trimming took off 0 bases at V and 4 bases at J, with 10 bases between the two ends.

This clone appeared a few times. The V and J genes are TRBV4-1 and TRBJ1-6; a possible D gene is TRBD1 (6 bases). Per the germline V gene, CDR1 is MGHRA and CDR2 is YSYEKL. V dropped 4 bases and J dropped 4 bases, with 8 bases sitting between them. The CDR3 runs 14 residues. The CDR3, as DNA: TGCGCCAGCAGCCCGACAGGATATAATTCACCCCTCCACTTT. This sequence encodes CASSPTGYNSPLHF.

The CDR3 here is CASSEGQGAEQYF. CDR3 DNA sequence: TGCGCCAGCAGTGAGGGACAGGGTGCCGAGCAGTACTTC. The chain links TRBV10-1 to TRBJ2-7, with 8 bases that match TRBD1. Germline loops: CDR1 WNHNN, CDR2 SYGVQD (reference sequence). V was pared by 2 bases and J by 6 bases, with 3 bases of the junction left unmatched. The CDR3 runs 13 residues.

The chain employs TRBV19 and TRBJ1-1, with D perhaps matching TRBD1 (5 bases). From germline, CDR1 is LNHDA and CDR2 SQIVND (reference sequence). Trimming removed 7 bases at V and 0 bases at J, with 9 bases between. The CDR3 is 13 amino acids. CDR3 sequence reads: CASIGALNTEAFF. CDR3 nucleotide sequence: TGTGCCAGTATAGGGGCCCTGAACACTGAAGCTTTCTTT.

This chain links TRBV7-2 with TRBJ1-1; D unclear. Germline V CDR1 and CDR2: SGHTA, FQGNSA. V lost 7 bases, J lost 5 bases, and 11 bases lay in between. The CDR3 covers 12 residues. This CDR3 reads CASTLSGTEAFF. The CDR3 DNA follows: TGTGCCAGCACCTTGAGCGGGACTGAAGCTTTCTTT.

This chain connects TRBV7-6 to TRBJ2-5, with no clear D. Germline V gene sequence: CDR1 SGHVS, CDR2 FNYEAQ. CDR3 length equals 13 residues. V lost 5 bases and J 1 base, leaving 8 bases between the germline ends. Here the CDR3 reads CASSPTRQETQYF. In nucleotides, the CDR3 is TGTGCCAGCAGCCCAACCCGCCAAGAGACCCAGTACTTC.

The chain's CDR3 is CASSSSGNSYNEQFF. For the CDR3, the DNA is TGCGCCAGCAGCTCGTCAGGAAACTCCTACAATGAGCAGTTCTTC. This chain uses TRBV5-1 with TRBJ2-1; no reliable D call. CDR3 length equals 15 residues. Deletions cut 3 bases from V and 0 bases from J, with 10 bases between. Germline-derived CDR1 and CDR2 are SGHRS and YFSETQ. Looking up the rest from reference TRBV5-1 and TRBJ2-1 gives the full variable domain: KAGVTQTPRYLIKTRGQQVTLSCSPISGHRSVSWYQQTPGQGLQFLFEYFSETQRNKGNFPGRFSGRQFSNSRSEMNVSTLELGDSALYLCASSSSGNSYNEQFFGPGTRLTVL.

Regarding this clone: Other DNA sequences in this specimen translate into the identical CDR3. The chain joins TRBV5-1 to TRBJ2-1; TRBD2 agrees at 7 bases. The V gene's germline CDR1 is SGHRS and CDR2 YFSETQ. The CDR3 runs to 16 residues. V dropped 0 bases and J dropped 1; count of bases not matched to a gene: 4. CDR3 amino acids: CASSLVAGVSYNEQFF. The CDR3 nucleotides read TGCGCCAGCAGCTTGGTTGCGGGGGTTTCCTACAATGAGCAGTTCTTC.

V is TRBV5-1 and J is TRBJ1-1; a possible D gene is TRBD1 (5 bases). Germline V gene data show CDR1 as SGHRS and CDR2 as YFSETQ. V lost 2 bases and J 4 bases, leaving 12 bases between the germline ends. This CDR3 comprises 14 residues. CDR3 coding DNA: TGCGCCAGCAGCTTCGGGGGGTTTGGCACTGAAGCTTTCTTT. Amino acids: CASSFGGFGTEAFF.

Only a few counts were recorded for this clone. The chain employs TRBV19 and TRBJ1-5; D is perhaps TRBD1 (6 bases). This CDR3 has 14 residues. The germline gives CDR1 LNHDA, CDR2 SQIVND (reference sequence). Trimming removed 5 bases from V and 5 bases from J, with 13 bases in between. CDR3: CASSVDRLDQPQHF. The CDR3, as DNA: TGTGCCAGTAGTGTCGACAGGCTCGATCAGCCCCAGCATTTT.

Turning to this clone: This same CDR3 is encoded by further DNA sequences in the sample. The chain joins TRBV7-9 to TRBJ1-1; D is undetermined. CDR3 length: 12 amino acids. The germline V gene encodes CDR1 SEHNR and CDR2 FQNEAQ (reference sequence). With 1 base removed from V and 3 bases from J, the gap between germline ends came to 3 bases. CDR3 sequence: CASSLDYTEAFF. The CDR3 coding sequence is TGTGCCAGCAGCTTAGACTACACTGAAGCTTTCTTT.

The chain links TRBV7-9 to TRBJ2-2, with 9 nucleotides matching TRBD1. CDR1 is SEHNR and CDR2 is FQNEAQ in the germline V gene (reference sequence). V gave up 8 bases and J gave up 6 bases; unmatched junction bases: 7. CDR3 size: 14 residues. The CDR3 DNA reads as TGTGCCAGCCTTCCGGGACAGGGATCCGGGGAGCTGTTTTTT. It yields the protein CASLPGQGSGELFF.

The sample holds one count of this clone. CDR3 sequence reads: CASSAGGAWETQYF. The CDR3 DNA is TGTGCCAGCAGCGCAGGGGGCGCTTGGGAGACCCAGTACTTC. The chain uses TRBV6-5 and TRBJ2-5; 8 nucleotides align to TRBD1. The CDR3 runs to 14 residues. V shed 6 bases, J shed 5 bases, and the junction held 8 bases outside the gene matches. Germline V gene data show CDR1 as MNHEY and CDR2 as SVGAGI.

The J gene is TRBJ2-7, the V gene TRBV7-9, with 9 nucleotides matching TRBD1. The germline V gene has CDR1 SEHNR and CDR2 FQNEAQ (reference sequence). V lost 0 bases to trimming and J lost 13 bases; unmatched junction nucleotides: 10. This CDR3 contains 14 residues. CDR3 residues: CASSLAGQGLLHYF. The CDR3 DNA reads as TGTGCCAGCAGCTTAGCAGGACAGGGGTTACTTCATTACTTC.

This chain links TRBV27 with TRBJ2-1, with 9 bases fitting TRBD2. CDR3 length: 20 amino acids. CDR1 MNHEY and CDR2 SMNVEV come from the germline V gene (reference sequence). V lost 3 bases to trimming and J lost 0 bases; unmatched junction nucleotides: 15. The CDR3 nucleotides read TGTGCCAGCAGTTTGCGGGGCGTAGCGGGGGCCTCGAGCTCCTACAATGAGCAGTTCTTC. Protein sequence: CASSLRGVAGASSSYNEQFF.

The sample holds a few counts of this clone. The rearrangement links TRBV6-6 to TRBJ1-5; TRBD1 matches at 9 bases. The CDR3 is made up of 14 amino acids. V trimming: 6 bases; J trimming: 7 bases; junction bases outside the gene matches: 7. Germline CDR1 MNHNY, CDR2 SVGAGI (reference sequence). CDR3 in DNA: TGTGCCAGCAGGACGACAGGGGGAGAGCAGCCCCAGCATTTT. Amino acid sequence: CASRTTGGEQPQHF.

The rearrangement links TRBV7-2 to TRBJ1-2; D unclear. Germline lookup yields CDR1 SGHTA and CDR2 FQGNSA. The CDR3 spans 16 residues. The V end was cut by 5 bases, the J end by 0 bases, with 16 bases between. The CDR3 is CASSPVWASTNYGYTF. The DNA for the CDR3 is TGTGCCAGCAGCCCGGTCTGGGCAAGCACTAACTATGGCTACACCTTC.

V usage is TRBV28 and J usage is TRBJ1-2; D is ambiguous. The V gene's germline CDR1 is MDHEN and CDR2 SYDVKM. The CDR3 is made up of 12 amino acids. V shed 3 bases and J shed 8 bases, with 10 bases lying between them. The CDR3 sequence is CASSFPPLGYTF. In DNA form, the CDR3 reads TGTGCCAGCAGTTTCCCGCCTTTGGGCTACACCTTC.

This chain joins TRBV19 and TRBJ2-2, with 12 bases fitting TRBD2. Germline values: CDR1 LNHDA, CDR2 SQIVND (reference sequence). J gave up 5 bases and V 6 bases, and 4 bases lay outside the gene matches. CDR3 length: 15 residues. CDR3 protein: CASRGTSGQTGELFF. DNA for the CDR3: TGTGCCAGTAGGGGGACTAGCGGGCAGACCGGGGAGCTGTTTTTT.

The genes are TRBV5-1 and TRBJ2-7; TRBD2 is a possible D gene (5 bases). The germline V gene encodes CDR1 SGHRS and CDR2 YFSETQ. V was cut by 4 bases and J by 1 base, with 12 bases left in between. CDR3 size: 14 residues. The CDR3 region is CASSHTGDSYEQYF. CDR3 coding DNA: TGCGCCAGCAGCCACACCGGGGATTCCTACGAGCAGTACTTC.

The chain recombines TRBV2 with TRBJ2-5; tentatively, D is TRBD1 or TRBD2 (5 bases each). The CDR3 has 18 residues. Per germline, CDR1 SNHLY and CDR2 FYNNEI. The germline V and J ends were trimmed by 2 bases and 7 bases, with 26 bases remaining between them. This chain's CDR3 is CASSERFLRDGIFLTQYF. The DNA for the CDR3 is TGTGCCAGCAGTGAAAGGTTCCTCCGGGACGGCATTTTTTTGACCCAGTACTTC. Drawing the rest from reference TRBV2 and TRBJ2-5, the complete variable domain is EPEVTQTPSHQVTQMGQEVILRCVPISNHLYFYWYRQILGQKVEFLVSFYNNEISEKSEIFDDQFSVERPDGSNFTLKIRSTKLEDSAMYFCASSERFLRDGIFLTQYFGPGTRLLVL.

This clone showed up just once. This chain joins TRBV5-4 and TRBJ2-5, with 10 bases matching TRBD2. After removal of 3 bases from V and 2 bases from J, the junction contained 1 base not matched to a gene. This CDR3 is built from 14 residues. Looked up from germline, CDR1 is SGHNT and CDR2 is YYREEE (reference sequence). CDR3 in DNA: TGTGCCAGCAGCTGGGGACTAGCGCAAGAGACCCAGTACTTC. Translating it yields CASSWGLAQETQYF.

The J gene is TRBJ2-5, the V gene TRBV18, with D possibly TRBD1 on 5 matching bases. The V gene lost 3 bases and the J gene lost 0 bases, with 8 bases spanning the gap. The germline V gene has CDR1 KGHSH and CDR2 LQKENI. The CDR3 runs to 14 residues. The CDR3 here is CASSPDNHQETQYF. The CDR3 region has the DNA TGTGCCAGCTCACCGGACAACCACCAAGAGACCCAGTACTTC.

This chain joins TRBV30 and TRBJ1-6, with a possible D match to TRBD1 (5 bases). V was shortened by 1 base and J by 8 bases, with 12 bases between the two germline ends. Germline CDR1 is GTSNPN and CDR2 is SVGIG (reference sequence). This CDR3 comprises 14 residues. CDR3 sequence: CAWSAQGWDSPLHF. The CDR3, as DNA: TGTGCCTGGAGTGCCCAGGGCTGGGATTCACCCCTCCACTTT.

The rearrangement joins TRBV2 to TRBJ1-5; no firm D call. V was trimmed by 3 bases and J by 2 bases, leaving 8 bases between them. Germline CDR1 and CDR2: SNHLY and FYNNEI. The CDR3 spans 14 residues. This chain's CDR3 is CASSDVIGNQPQHF. The DNA for the CDR3 is TGTGCCAGCAGTGACGTCATAGGCAATCAGCCCCAGCATTTT.

This clone was seen a handful of times. The genes are TRBV9 and TRBJ1-2; D is unclear. The germline V gene encodes CDR1 SGDLS and CDR2 YYNGEE. The V gene lost 0 bases and the J gene lost 1 base, with 13 bases spanning the gap. This CDR3 has 16 amino acids. CDR3 in amino acids: CASSVGYGSVNYGYTF. The CDR3 DNA sequence: TGTGCCAGCAGCGTAGGGTACGGGTCTGTTAACTATGGCTACACCTTC. Supplemented by reference TRBV9 and TRBJ1-2, the full variable domain reads DSGVTQTPKHLITATGQRVTLRCSPRSGDLSVYWYQQSLDQGLQFLIQYYNGEERAKGNILERFSAQQFPDLHSELNLSSLELGDSALYFCASSVGYGSVNYGYTFGSGTRLTVV.

The gene calls are TRBV11-3 and TRBJ2-2; tentative D call: TRBD2 (7 bases). This CDR3 is built from 17 residues. The germline CDR1 and CDR2 sequences are SGHNT and YENEEA. Trimming took off 1 base at V and 4 bases at J, with 16 bases between the two ends. The CDR3 loop is CASSLARRGAGTGELFF. The CDR3 coding sequence is TGTGCCAGCAGCTTAGCCCGCCGGGGGGCAGGCACCGGGGAGCTGTTTTTT.

Of note for this clone: In the same sample, other DNA sequences code for this CDR3. The gene calls are TRBV5-1 and TRBJ1-4, with 7 bases fitting TRBD1. There are 16 residues in the CDR3. Losses at the gene ends were 0 bases for V and 0 bases for J; bases not matched to a gene: 2. The germline gives CDR1 SGHRS, CDR2 YFSETQ. In DNA, the CDR3 is TGCGCCAGCAGCTTGGGAACAGGGGCAACTAATGAAAAACTGTTTTTT. Residues: CASSLGTGATNEKLFF.